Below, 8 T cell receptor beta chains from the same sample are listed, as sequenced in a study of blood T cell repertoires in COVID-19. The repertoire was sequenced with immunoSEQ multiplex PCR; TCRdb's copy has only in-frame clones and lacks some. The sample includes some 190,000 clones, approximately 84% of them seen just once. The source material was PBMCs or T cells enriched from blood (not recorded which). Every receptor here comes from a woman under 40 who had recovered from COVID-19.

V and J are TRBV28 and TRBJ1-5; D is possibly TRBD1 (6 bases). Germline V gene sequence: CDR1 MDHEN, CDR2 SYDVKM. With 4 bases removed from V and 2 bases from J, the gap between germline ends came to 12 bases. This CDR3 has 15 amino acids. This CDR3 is CASSSQGGGNQPQHF. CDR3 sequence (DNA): TGTGCCAGCAGTTCACAGGGTGGGGGCAATCAGCCCCAGCATTTT.

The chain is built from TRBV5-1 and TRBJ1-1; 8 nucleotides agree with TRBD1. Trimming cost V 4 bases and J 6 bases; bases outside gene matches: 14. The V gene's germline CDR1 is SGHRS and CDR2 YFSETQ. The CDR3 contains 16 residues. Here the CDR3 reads CASSRTGGDRGAEAFF. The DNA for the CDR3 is TGCGCCAGCAGCCGCACTGGAGGTGACAGGGGAGCTGAAGCTTTCTTT. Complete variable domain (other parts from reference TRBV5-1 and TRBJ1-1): KAGVTQTPRYLIKTRGQQVTLSCSPISGHRSVSWYQQTPGQGLQFLFEYFSETQRNKGNFPGRFSGRQFSNSRSEMNVSTLELGDSALYLCASSRTGGDRGAEAFFGQGTRLTVV.

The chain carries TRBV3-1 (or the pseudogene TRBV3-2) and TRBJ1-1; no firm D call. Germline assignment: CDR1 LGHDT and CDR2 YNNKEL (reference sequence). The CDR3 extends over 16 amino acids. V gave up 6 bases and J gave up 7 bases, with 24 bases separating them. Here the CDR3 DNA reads TGTGCCAGCAGTTCCGTCGGCGGGATTATTATCAATGAAGCTTTCTTT. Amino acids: CASSSVGGIIINEAFF.

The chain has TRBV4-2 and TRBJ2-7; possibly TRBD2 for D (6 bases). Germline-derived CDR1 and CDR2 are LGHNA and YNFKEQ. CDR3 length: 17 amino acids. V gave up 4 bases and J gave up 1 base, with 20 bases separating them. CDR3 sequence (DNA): TGTGCCAGCAGCCGAGACGCTGGGGGGATAACGTCCTACGAGCAGTACTTC. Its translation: CASSRDAGGITSYEQYF.

The DNA for the CDR3 is TGTGCCAGCAGAATACAGGGAGGGAAGGCTGAAGCTTTCTTT. The encoded protein is CASRIQGGKAEAFF. The chain uses TRBV3-1 (or the pseudogene TRBV3-2) and TRBJ1-1; TRBD1 might be the D (6 bases). CDR1 and CDR2 (germline): LGHDT, YNNKEL (reference sequence). The CDR3 loop spans 14 amino acids. Trimming shortened V by 6 bases and J by 6 bases, and 17 bases separated the two germline ends.

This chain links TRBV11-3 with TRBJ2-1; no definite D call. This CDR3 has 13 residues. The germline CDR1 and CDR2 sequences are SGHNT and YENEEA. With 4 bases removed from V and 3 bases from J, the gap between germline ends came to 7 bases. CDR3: CASSWSVYNEQFF. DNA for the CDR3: TGTGCCAGCAGCTGGAGTGTCTACAATGAGCAGTTCTTC.

CDR3 bases: TGCGCCAGCAGCCGCGGGACAGTCAATTCTGAAAAACTGTTTTTT. This codes for CASSRGTVNSEKLFF. V usage is TRBV5-1 and J usage is TRBJ1-4; 7 positions agree with TRBD1. The CDR3 has 15 residues. The germline CDR1 and CDR2 sequences are SGHRS and YFSETQ. Trimming cost V 4 bases and J 7 bases; bases outside gene matches: 10.

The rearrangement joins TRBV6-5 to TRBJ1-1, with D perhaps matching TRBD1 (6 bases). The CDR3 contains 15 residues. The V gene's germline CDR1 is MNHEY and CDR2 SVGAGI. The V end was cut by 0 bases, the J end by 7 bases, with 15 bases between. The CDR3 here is CASSYSGGGGLEAFF. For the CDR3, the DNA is TGTGCCAGCAGTTACTCGGGGGGCGGGGGCCTTGAAGCTTTCTTT.